This T cell receptor beta chain was captured by sequencing in a study of T cell responses to AZD1222 COVID-19 vaccine. Overall study findings and caveats: Donors skewed white British and female; clonal diversity was possibly underestimated.

Assay used: immunoSEQ multiplex PCR; TCRdb lists only in-frame clones, some missing. This sample has about 160,000 clones, with about 90% found just once. Of note for this clone: The antigen is undetermined.

CDR1 is MNHEY, CDR2 SMNVEV, per germline (reference sequence). The CDR3 length is 17 residues. The V and J ends lost 4 bases and 4 bases respectively, with 21 bases between them. The chain links TRBV27 to TRBJ2-3, with D maybe TRBD1 (6 bases). The receptor was isolated from an adult in good health. Sequencing used peripheral blood, obtained on day 0 of AZD1222 vaccination. CDR3 coding DNA: TGTGCCAGCAGTTCACTCCCCTCTCGACAGGCGTCAGATACGCAGTATTTT. It translates to CASSSLPSRQASDTQYF.